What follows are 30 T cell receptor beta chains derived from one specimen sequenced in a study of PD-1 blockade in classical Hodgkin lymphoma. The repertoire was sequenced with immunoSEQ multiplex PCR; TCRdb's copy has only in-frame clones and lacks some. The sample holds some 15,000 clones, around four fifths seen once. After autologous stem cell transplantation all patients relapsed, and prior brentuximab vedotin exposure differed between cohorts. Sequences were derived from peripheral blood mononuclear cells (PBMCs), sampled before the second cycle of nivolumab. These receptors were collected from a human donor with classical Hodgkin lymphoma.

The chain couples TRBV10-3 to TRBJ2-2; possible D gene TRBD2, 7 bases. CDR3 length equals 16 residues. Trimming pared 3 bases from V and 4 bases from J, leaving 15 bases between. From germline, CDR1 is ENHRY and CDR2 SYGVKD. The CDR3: CAISEGGGESTGELFF. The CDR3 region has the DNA TGTGCCATCAGTGAAGGAGGGGGGGAAAGCACCGGGGAGCTGTTTTTT.

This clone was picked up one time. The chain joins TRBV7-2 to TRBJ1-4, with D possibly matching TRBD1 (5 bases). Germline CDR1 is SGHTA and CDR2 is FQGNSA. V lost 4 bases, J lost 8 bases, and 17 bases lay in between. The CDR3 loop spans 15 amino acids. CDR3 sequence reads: CASSSSRSGWEKLFF. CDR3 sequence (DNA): TGTGCCAGCAGCTCGTCTCGGTCAGGGTGGGAAAAACTGTTTTTT. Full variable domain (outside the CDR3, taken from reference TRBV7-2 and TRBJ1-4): GAGVSQSPSNKVTEKGKDVELRCDPISGHTALYWYRQSLGQGLEFLIYFQGNSAPDKSGLPSDRFSAERTGGSVSTLTIQRTQQEDSAVYLCASSSSRSGWEKLFFGSGTQLSVL.

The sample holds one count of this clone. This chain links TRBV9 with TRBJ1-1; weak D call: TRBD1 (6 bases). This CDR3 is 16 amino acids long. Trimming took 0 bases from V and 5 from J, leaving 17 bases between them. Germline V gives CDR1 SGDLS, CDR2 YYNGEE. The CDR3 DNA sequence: TGTGCCAGCAGCGTAGACTCGGGGGTCCAGGGGACTGAAGCTTTCTTT. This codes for CASSVDSGVQGTEAFF.

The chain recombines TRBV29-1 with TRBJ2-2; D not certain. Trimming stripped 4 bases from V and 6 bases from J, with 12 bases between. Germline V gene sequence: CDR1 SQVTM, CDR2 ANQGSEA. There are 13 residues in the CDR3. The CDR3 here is CSVGGFSSGELFF. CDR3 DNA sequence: TGCAGCGTTGGGGGATTTTCGTCCGGGGAGCTGTTTTTT.

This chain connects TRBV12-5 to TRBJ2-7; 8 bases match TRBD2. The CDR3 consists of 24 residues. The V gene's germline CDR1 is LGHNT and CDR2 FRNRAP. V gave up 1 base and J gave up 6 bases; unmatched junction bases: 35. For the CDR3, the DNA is TGTGCTAGTGGTTTGGGACGCTGGCAGGCGGGGGGTCCAACATTCAAGCAAGTCTTATTCGAGCAGTACTTC. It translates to CASGLGRWQAGGPTFKQVLFEQYF.

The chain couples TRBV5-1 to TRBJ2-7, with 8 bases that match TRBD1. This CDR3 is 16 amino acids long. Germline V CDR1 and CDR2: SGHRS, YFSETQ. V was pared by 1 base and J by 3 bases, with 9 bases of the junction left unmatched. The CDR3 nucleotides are TGCGCCAGCAGCTTGTCCCCTGAGACAGGGGTCTACGAGCAGTACTTC. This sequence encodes CASSLSPETGVYEQYF. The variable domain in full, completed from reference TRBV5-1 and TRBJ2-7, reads KAGVTQTPRYLIKTRGQQVTLSCSPISGHRSVSWYQQTPGQGLQFLFEYFSETQRNKGNFPGRFSGRQFSNSRSEMNVSTLELGDSALYLCASSLSPETGVYEQYFGPGTRLTVT.

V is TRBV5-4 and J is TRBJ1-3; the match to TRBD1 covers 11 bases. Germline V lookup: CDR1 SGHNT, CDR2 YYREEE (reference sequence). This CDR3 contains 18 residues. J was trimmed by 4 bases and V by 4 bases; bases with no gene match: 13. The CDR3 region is CASSPVPGQGGTGNTIYF. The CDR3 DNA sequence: TGTGCCAGCAGCCCCGTCCCGGGACAGGGGGGGACGGGAAACACCATATATTTT.

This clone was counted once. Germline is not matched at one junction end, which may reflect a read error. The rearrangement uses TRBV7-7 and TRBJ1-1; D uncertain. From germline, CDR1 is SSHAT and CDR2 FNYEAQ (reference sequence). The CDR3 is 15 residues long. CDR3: CASSPSGGPFTEAFF. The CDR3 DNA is TGTGCTAGCAGCCCCTCTGGAGGGCCGTTTACTGAAGCTTTCTTT.

The CDR3 loop reads CASSQSFLRGMGYNSPLHF. Here the CDR3 DNA reads TGCGCCAGCAGCCAGTCCTTCCTGAGGGGGATGGGGTATAATTCACCCCTCCACTTT. This chain uses TRBV4-1 with TRBJ1-6, with a tentative D call TRBD1 (6 bases). V was cut by 3 bases and J by 4 bases, with 22 bases left in between. From germline, CDR1 is MGHRA and CDR2 YSYEKL. The CDR3 covers 19 residues.

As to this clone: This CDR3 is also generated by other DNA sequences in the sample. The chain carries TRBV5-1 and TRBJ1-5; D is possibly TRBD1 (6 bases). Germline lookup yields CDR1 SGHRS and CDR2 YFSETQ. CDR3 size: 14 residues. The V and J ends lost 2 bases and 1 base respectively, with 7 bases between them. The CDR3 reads CASSLGGSNQPQHF. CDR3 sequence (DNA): TGCGCCAGCAGCTTAGGGGGGAGCAATCAGCCCCAGCATTTT.

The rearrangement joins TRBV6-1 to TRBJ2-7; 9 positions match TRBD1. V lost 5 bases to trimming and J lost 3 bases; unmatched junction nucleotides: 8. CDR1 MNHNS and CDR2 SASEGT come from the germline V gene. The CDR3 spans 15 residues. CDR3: CASSPSTGQGYEQYF. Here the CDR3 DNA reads TGTGCCAGCAGTCCTTCTACGGGACAGGGCTACGAGCAGTACTTC.

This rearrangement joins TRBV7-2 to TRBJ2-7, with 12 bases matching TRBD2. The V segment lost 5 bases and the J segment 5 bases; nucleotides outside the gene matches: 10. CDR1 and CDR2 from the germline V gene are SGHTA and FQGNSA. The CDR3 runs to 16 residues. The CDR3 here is CASSLGLAGGFDEQYF. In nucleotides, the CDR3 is TGTGCCAGCAGCCTGGGACTAGCGGGCGGCTTCGACGAGCAGTACTTC.

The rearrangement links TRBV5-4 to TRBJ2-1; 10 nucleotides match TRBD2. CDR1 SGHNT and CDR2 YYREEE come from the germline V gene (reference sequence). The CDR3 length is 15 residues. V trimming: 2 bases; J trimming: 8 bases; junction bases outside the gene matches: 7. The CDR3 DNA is TGTGCCAGCAGCTTAACTAGCGGGGTAGTCGATGAGCAGTTCTTC. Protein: CASSLTSGVVDEQFF. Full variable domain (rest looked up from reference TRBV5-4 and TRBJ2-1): ETGVTQSPTHLIKTRGQQVTLRCSSQSGHNTVSWYQQALGQGPQFIFQYYREEENGRGNFPPRFSGLQFPNYSSELNVNALELDDSALYLCASSLTSGVVDEQFFGPGTRLTVL.

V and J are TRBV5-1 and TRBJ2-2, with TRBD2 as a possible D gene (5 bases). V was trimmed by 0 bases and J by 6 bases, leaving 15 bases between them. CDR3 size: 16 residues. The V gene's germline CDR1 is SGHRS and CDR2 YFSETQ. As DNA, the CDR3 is TGCGCCAGCAGCTTGGCCGTTAGAGGGTCCTCCGGGGAGCTGTTTTTT. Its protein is CASSLAVRGSSGELFF.

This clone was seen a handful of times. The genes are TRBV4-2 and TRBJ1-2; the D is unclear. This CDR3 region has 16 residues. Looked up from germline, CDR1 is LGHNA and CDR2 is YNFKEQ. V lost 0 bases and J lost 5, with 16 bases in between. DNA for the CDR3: TGTGCCAGCAGCCAAGAAGGGAGACGGATCTCTTATGGCTACACCTTC. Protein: CASSQEGRRISYGYTF.

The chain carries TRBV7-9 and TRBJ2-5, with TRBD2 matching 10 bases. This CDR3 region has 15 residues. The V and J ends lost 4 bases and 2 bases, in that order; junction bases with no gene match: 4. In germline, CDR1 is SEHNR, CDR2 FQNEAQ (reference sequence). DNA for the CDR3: TGTGCCAGCAGCTCTGGACTAGCGGATCAAGAGACCCAGTACTTC. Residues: CASSSGLADQETQYF.

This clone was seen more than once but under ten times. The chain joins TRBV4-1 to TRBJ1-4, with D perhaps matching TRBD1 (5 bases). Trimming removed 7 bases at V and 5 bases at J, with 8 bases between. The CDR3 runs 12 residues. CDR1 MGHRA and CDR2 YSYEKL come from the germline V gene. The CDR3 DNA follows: TGCGCCAGCAACAGGCCGAATGAAAAACTGTTTTTT. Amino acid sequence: CASNRPNEKLFF.

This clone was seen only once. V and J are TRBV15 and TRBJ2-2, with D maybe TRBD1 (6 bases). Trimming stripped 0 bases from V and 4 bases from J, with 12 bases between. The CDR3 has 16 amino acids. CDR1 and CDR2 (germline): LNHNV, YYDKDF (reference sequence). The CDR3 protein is CATSRERQGITGELFF. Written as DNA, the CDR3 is TGTGCCACCAGCAGAGAGCGGCAGGGGATCACCGGGGAGCTGTTTTTT.

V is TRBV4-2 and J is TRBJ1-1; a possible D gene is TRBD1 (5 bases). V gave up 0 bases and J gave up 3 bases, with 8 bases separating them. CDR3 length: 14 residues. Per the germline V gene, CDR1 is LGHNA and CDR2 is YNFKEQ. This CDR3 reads CASSQDAGDTEAFF. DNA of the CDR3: TGTGCCAGCAGCCAAGATGCGGGGGACACTGAAGCTTTCTTT.

CDR3 in amino acids: CASSPHGPTYEQYF. The DNA for the CDR3 is TGTGCCAGCAGTCCCCACGGACCGACCTACGAGCAGTACTTC. This chain links TRBV27 with TRBJ2-7; no firm D call. The CDR3 is 14 residues long. V lost 5 bases and J lost 2, with 13 bases in between. Germline CDR1 reads MNHEY; CDR2 reads SMNVEV (reference sequence).

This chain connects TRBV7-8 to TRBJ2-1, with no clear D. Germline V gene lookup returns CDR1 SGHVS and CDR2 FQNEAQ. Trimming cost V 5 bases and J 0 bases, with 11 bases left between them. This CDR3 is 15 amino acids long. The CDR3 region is CASSLLLGSYNEQFF. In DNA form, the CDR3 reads TGTGCCAGCAGCCTTCTTCTGGGCTCCTACAATGAGCAGTTCTTC.

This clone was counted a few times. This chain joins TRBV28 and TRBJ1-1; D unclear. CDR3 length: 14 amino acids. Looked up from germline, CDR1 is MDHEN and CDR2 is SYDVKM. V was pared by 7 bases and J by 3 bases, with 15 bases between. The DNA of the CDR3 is TGTGCCAGCACCCTCGGAGGGAAGGACACTGAAGCTTTCTTT. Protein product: CASTLGGKDTEAFF. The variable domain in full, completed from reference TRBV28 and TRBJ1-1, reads DVKVTQSSRYLVKRTGEKVFLECVQDMDHENMFWYRQDPGLGLRLIYFSYDVKMKEKGDIPEGYSVSREKKERFSLILESASTNQTSMYLCASTLGGKDTEAFFGQGTRLTVV.

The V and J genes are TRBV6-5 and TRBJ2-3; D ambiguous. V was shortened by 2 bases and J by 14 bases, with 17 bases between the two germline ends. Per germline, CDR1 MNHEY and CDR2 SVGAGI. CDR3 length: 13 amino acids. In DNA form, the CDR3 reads TGTGCCAGCAGTTACGGGCTGCAGGCCACGTTGTATTTT. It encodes CASSYGLQATLYF.

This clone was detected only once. CDR3 sequence reads: CASSLGLTSGHTDTQYF. The CDR3 DNA follows: TGTGCCAGCAGCTTAGGACTGACTAGCGGGCACACAGATACGCAGTATTTT. The chain links TRBV7-2 to TRBJ2-3, with TRBD2 matching 10 bases. CDR1 SGHTA and CDR2 FQGNSA come from the germline V gene. This CDR3 contains 17 residues. Losses at the gene ends were 1 base for V and 2 bases for J; bases not matched to a gene: 6.

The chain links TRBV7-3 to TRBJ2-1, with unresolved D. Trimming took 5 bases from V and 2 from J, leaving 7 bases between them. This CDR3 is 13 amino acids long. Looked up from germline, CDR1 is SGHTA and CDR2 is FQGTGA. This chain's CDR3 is CASSPKPYNEQFF. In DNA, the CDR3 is TGTGCCAGCAGCCCCAAACCCTACAATGAGCAGTTCTTC.

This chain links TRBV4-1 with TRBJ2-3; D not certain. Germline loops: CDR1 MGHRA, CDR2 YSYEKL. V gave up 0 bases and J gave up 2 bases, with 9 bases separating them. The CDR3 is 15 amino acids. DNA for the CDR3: TGCGCCAGCAGCCAAGAGTTTTCTGACACAGATACGCAGTATTTT. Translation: CASSQEFSDTDTQYF.

The DNA for the CDR3 is TGCGCCAGCAGCTACGAGGGAGTGAGCGGCTACACCTTC. As protein: CASSYEGVSGYTF. The V gene is TRBV5-1, the J gene TRBJ1-2; D is unresolved. Germline values: CDR1 SGHRS, CDR2 YFSETQ. This CDR3 comprises 13 residues. The V gene lost 3 bases and the J gene lost 8 bases, with 14 bases spanning the gap.

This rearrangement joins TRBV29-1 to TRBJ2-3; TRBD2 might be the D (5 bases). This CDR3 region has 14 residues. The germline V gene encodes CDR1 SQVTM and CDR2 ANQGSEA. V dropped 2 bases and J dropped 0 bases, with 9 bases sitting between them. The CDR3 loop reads CSVESGLSTDTQYF. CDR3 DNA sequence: TGCAGCGTTGAATCTGGACTGAGCACAGATACGCAGTATTTT.

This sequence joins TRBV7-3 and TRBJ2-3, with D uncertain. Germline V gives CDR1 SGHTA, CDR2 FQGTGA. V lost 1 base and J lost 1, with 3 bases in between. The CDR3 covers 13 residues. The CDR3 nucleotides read TGTGCCAGCAGCTTAATTGGCACAGATACGCAGTATTTT. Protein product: CASSLIGTDTQYF. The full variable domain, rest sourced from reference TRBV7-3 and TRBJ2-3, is GAGVSQTPSNKVTEKGKYVELRCDPISGHTALYWYRQSLGQGPEFLIYFQGTGAADDSGLPNDRFFAVRPEGSVSTLKIQRTERGDSAVYLCASSLIGTDTQYFGPGTRLTVL.

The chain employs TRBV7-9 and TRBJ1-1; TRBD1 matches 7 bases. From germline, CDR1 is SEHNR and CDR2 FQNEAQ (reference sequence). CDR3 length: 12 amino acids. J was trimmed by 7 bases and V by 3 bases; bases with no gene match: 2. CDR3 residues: CASSFGTVEAFF. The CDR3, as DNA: TGTGCCAGCAGCTTCGGGACAGTTGAAGCTTTCTTT.